One T cell receptor (beta chain) is described in this entry. The data stem from a study of blood T cell repertoires in COVID-19. Overall study context: Some COVID-19 samples were acute and others convalescent; all came from the United States, Italy and Spain. PBMCs, B-cell-depleted T cells, or T cells were the source of the cDNA or gDNA that made up the material.

Enrolled during active infection, Seattle patients were then followed longitudinally. Original data processing: Amplification of reference gene primers provided the estimated nucleated cell counts. Only in-frame clones appear in the TCRdb table, and some are missing; sequencing was by immunoSEQ multiplex PCR. That table gives V, J and clone size, and the DNA gave D and trimming. The sample includes 400,000 to 450,000 clones, approximately 88% of them seen just once. This CDR3 comprises 16 residues. Germline V CDR1 and CDR2: LNHNV, YYDKDF (reference sequence). The V end was cut by 3 bases, the J end by 4 bases, with 18 bases between.

Sequencing was done on a sample of peripheral blood. This chain uses TRBV15 with TRBJ2-5; possibly TRBD2 for D (5 bases). The source is a woman aged 45-65 years with COVID-19, enrolled during active disease. The CDR3 loop reads CATSSGPTGSRETQYF. The CDR3 nucleotides read TGTGCCACCAGCAGTGGACCCACGGGGAGTAGAGAGACCCAGTACTTC.